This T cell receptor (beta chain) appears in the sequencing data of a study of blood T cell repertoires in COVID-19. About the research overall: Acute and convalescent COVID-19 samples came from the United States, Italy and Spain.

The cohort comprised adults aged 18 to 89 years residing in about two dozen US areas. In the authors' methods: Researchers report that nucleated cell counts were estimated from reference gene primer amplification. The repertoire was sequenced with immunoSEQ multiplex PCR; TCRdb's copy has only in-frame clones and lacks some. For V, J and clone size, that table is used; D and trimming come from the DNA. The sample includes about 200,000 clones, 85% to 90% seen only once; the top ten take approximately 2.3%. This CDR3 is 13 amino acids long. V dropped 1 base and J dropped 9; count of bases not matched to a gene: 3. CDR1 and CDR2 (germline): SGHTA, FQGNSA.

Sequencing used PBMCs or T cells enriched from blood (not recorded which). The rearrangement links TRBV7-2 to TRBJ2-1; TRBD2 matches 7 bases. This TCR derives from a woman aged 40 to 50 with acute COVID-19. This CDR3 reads CASSLGGGSEQFF. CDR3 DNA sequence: TGTGCCAGCAGCTTAGGGGGGGGGTCTGAGCAGTTCTTC.